This T cell receptor (beta chain) was recorded in a study of identical twins. Study-wide findings and caveats: Conclusions leaned on cross-sectional statistical analysis and did not track the same donors over time. Possibly, invariant MAIT and iNKT cells partly confounded zero-insertion analyses.

TCRdb fed the 5' RACE reads into MiXCR, producing one record per CDR3 protein. The data show some 630,000 distinct CDR3 sequences, under 8.5% seen once. A word on this clonotype: The antigen remains undetermined. This could be a read error, since a much larger clone is one nucleotide away.

Per germline, CDR1 SQVTM and CDR2 ANQGSEA. The CDR3 is 14 residues long. In addition, the sample was reused for a study of yellow fever vaccine responses in identical twins.

V gene TRBV29-1 combines with J gene TRBJ2-7; D is ambiguous. The source material was PBMCs. This TCR was recovered from a woman aged 18-35 years in good health. The CDR3 coding sequence is TGCAGCGCGTGGTCCGGGCTCGGAGTTTACGAGCAGCACTTC. Encoded protein: CSAWSGLGVYEQHF.